These T cell receptor beta chains were read from a single sample in a study of PD-L1 blockade in urothelial cancer. Clones were read by immunoSEQ multiplex PCR, and TCRdb kept only the in-frame ones, dropping some. The repertoire holds 45,000 to 55,000 clones, with more than 75% as singletons. The material sequenced was PBMCs, taken around atezolizumab (anti-PD-L1) treatment. The receptor set was obtained from a man aged 55 to 70 with urothelial cancer. Each CDR3 is given with its conserved first and last residue. Each record gives: clone size, V gene, D gene, J gene, CDR3 DNA, CDR3 protein. D genes are given only for firm matches. Clone size, where shown, is once, few, many, or a class for clones that have expanded.

clone size: .; V gene: TRBV9; D gene: .; J gene: TRBJ2-1; CDR3 DNA: TGTGCCAGCAGCCCCCCGGAGAATGAGCAGTTCTTC; CDR3 protein: CASSPPENEQFF
clone size: .; V gene: TRBV9; D gene: .; J gene: TRBJ2-3; CDR3 DNA: TGTGCCAGCAGCGTAGCTAGTAGCACAGATACGCAGTATTTT; CDR3 protein: CASSVASSTDTQYF
clone size: .; V gene: TRBV5-1; D gene: TRBD2; J gene: TRBJ2-5; CDR3 DNA: TGCGCCAGCAGCTTGGGGCTAGCGGGGGTAGTAGCAGAGACCCAGTACTTC; CDR3 protein: CASSLGLAGVVAETQYF
clone size: .; V gene: TRBV13; D gene: .; J gene: TRBJ2-2; CDR3 DNA: TGTGCCAGCAGCTCCGGGGGTTTTGGCGGGGAGCTGTTTTTT; CDR3 protein: CASSSGGFGGELFF
clone size: .; V gene: TRBV6-1; D gene: TRBD1; J gene: TRBJ1-2; CDR3 DNA: TGTGCCAGCATGGGCCAAACAGGGGGCAATGGAGGCTACACCTTC; CDR3 protein: CASMGQTGGNGGYTF
clone size: .; V gene: TRBV6-4; D gene: .; J gene: TRBJ1-6; CDR3 DNA: TGTGCCAGCAGTGACTTGGCAGGGCCCGGTTCACCCCTCCACTTT; CDR3 protein: CASSDLAGPGSPLHF
clone size: .; V gene: TRBV7-9; D gene: TRBD1; J gene: TRBJ1-2; CDR3 DNA: TGTGCCAGCAGCATACAGGGGGCTAACTATGGCTACACCTTC; CDR3 protein: CASSIQGANYGYTF
clone size: once; V gene: TRBV11-2; D gene: .; J gene: TRBJ1-1; CDR3 DNA: TGTGCCACAAGGGTGGGTCAGGGGATGAACACTGAAGCTTTCTTT; CDR3 protein: CATRVGQGMNTEAFF
clone size: .; V gene: TRBV5-6; D gene: .; J gene: TRBJ2-3; CDR3 DNA: TGTGCCAGCAGCTTGTACTTCAACACAGATACGCAGTATTTT; CDR3 protein: CASSLYFNTDTQYF
clone size: once; V gene: TRBV15; D gene: TRBD1; J gene: TRBJ1-2; CDR3 DNA: TGTGCCACCAGCAGGGGTTCAGGGGGCGCCGACTATGGCTACACCTTC; CDR3 protein: CATSRGSGGADYGYTF
clone size: .; V gene: TRBV4-1; D gene: .; J gene: TRBJ2-7; CDR3 DNA: TGCGCCAGCAGTTCCAGACAGGACCCTTACTACGAGCAGTACTTC; CDR3 protein: CASSSRQDPYYEQYF
clone size: .; V gene: TRBV19; D gene: .; J gene: TRBJ2-5; CDR3 DNA: TGTGCCAGTGGAGAAGGGGCCCTGAAGTACTTC; CDR3 protein: CASGEGALKYF
clone size: .; V gene: TRBV5-6; D gene: TRBD1; J gene: TRBJ2-7; CDR3 DNA: TGTGCCAGCAGCTACGGGACAGGGCGATCCTACGAGCAGTACTTC; CDR3 protein: CASSYGTGRSYEQYF
clone size: .; V gene: TRBV7-2; D gene: TRBD2; J gene: TRBJ2-1; CDR3 DNA: TGTGCCAGCAGCTTAGCGCGGGGGTACAATGAGCAGTTCTTC; CDR3 protein: CASSLARGYNEQFF
clone size: .; V gene: TRBV19; D gene: TRBD1; J gene: TRBJ2-5; CDR3 DNA: TGTGCCAGTAGTATCCCTCGACAGGGCGCCGAGACCCAGTACTTC; CDR3 protein: CASSIPRQGAETQYF
clone size: .; V gene: TRBV29-1; D gene: .; J gene: TRBJ2-5; CDR3 DNA: TGCAGCGTTGAAGGAGACAGAAGTCAAGAGACCCAGTACTTC; CDR3 protein: CSVEGDRSQETQYF
clone size: .; V gene: TRBV5-1; D gene: .; J gene: TRBJ1-1; CDR3 DNA: TGCGCCAGCAGCTGGGCAGGGAGAGGGAGGGTCATGAACACTGAAGCTTTCTTT; CDR3 protein: CASSWAGRGRVMNTEAFF
clone size: .; V gene: TRBV5-4; D gene: TRBD1; J gene: TRBJ1-2; CDR3 DNA: TGTGCCAGCAGCTTGGCCACAGGGGATACATATGGCTACACCTTC; CDR3 protein: CASSLATGDTYGYTF
clone size: .; V gene: TRBV10-3; D gene: .; J gene: TRBJ2-2; CDR3 DNA: TGTGCCATCAGTGAGTCCCTTGGAGTAGCGAAAGCGAACACCGGGGAGCTGTTTTTT; CDR3 protein: CAISESLGVAKANTGELFF
clone size: few; V gene: TRBV7-9; D gene: .; J gene: TRBJ2-5; CDR3 DNA: TGTGCCAGCAGTTCCCACTGGGAGCAGACCCAGTACTTC; CDR3 protein: CASSSHWEQTQYF
clone size: .; V gene: TRBV18; D gene: TRBD2; J gene: TRBJ2-7; CDR3 DNA: TGTGCCAGCTCACCAACGGAGCGGGGGGGCCACGAGCAGTACTTC; CDR3 protein: CASSPTERGGHEQYF
clone size: .; V gene: TRBV9; D gene: TRBD1; J gene: TRBJ1-2; CDR3 DNA: TGTGCCAGCAGCGTAGCTGGGACAGGGGACTATGGCTACACCTTC; CDR3 protein: CASSVAGTGDYGYTF
clone size: .; V gene: TRBV27; D gene: .; J gene: TRBJ1-2; CDR3 DNA: TGTGCCAGCAGCCAGGGTGGCTACTATGGCTACACCTTC; CDR3 protein: CASSQGGYYGYTF
clone size: .; V gene: TRBV30; D gene: TRBD1; J gene: TRBJ2-5; CDR3 DNA: TGTGCCCGCCGACAGGGCCAAGAGACCCAGTACTTC; CDR3 protein: CARRQGQETQYF
clone size: .; V gene: TRBV6-1; D gene: TRBD1; J gene: TRBJ1-2; CDR3 DNA: TGTGCCAGCAGTGAAGAGTCAGGGGGAGGTAGCTATGGCTACACCTTC; CDR3 protein: CASSEESGGGSYGYTF
clone size: once; V gene: TRBV6-1; D gene: .; J gene: TRBJ1-2; CDR3 DNA: TGTGCCAGCAGTGAAACAGGTCGCAGGGTCTATGGCTACACCTTC; CDR3 protein: CASSETGRRVYGYTF
clone size: .; V gene: TRBV5-1; D gene: TRBD2; J gene: TRBJ2-3; CDR3 DNA: TGCGCCAGCAGCTTGGAGGGACTACCCACAGATACGCAGTATTTT; CDR3 protein: CASSLEGLPTDTQYF
clone size: .; V gene: TRBV7-2; D gene: TRBD1; J gene: TRBJ2-4; CDR3 DNA: TGTGCCAGCAGCTTAAGGACAGGGGTAATTCAGTACTTC; CDR3 protein: CASSLRTGVIQYF
clone size: .; V gene: TRBV19; D gene: .; J gene: TRBJ1-1; CDR3 DNA: TGTGCCAGTAGTTCGGGACACTCTGAAGCTTTCTTT; CDR3 protein: CASSSGHSEAFF
clone size: .; V gene: TRBV10-2; D gene: TRBD2; J gene: TRBJ2-1; CDR3 DNA: TGCGCCAGCCAGAGCGGGGGGGCCGGGGGTGAGCAGTTCTTC; CDR3 protein: CASQSGGAGGEQFF
clone size: .; V gene: TRBV27; D gene: TRBD1; J gene: TRBJ1-1; CDR3 DNA: TGTGCCAGCAGTCCAGGGGGCCCTGAAGCTTTCTTT; CDR3 protein: CASSPGGPEAFF
clone size: .; V gene: TRBV7-2; D gene: TRBD2; J gene: TRBJ2-3; CDR3 DNA: TGTGCCAGCAGGCGTAGCGGGGGGCTTCCCGATACGCAGTATTTT; CDR3 protein: CASRRSGGLPDTQYF
clone size: once; V gene: TRBV7-2; D gene: .; J gene: TRBJ2-7; CDR3 DNA: TGTGCCAGCAGCCAACAAGCAGGGCAAAGTTTCTACGAGCAGTACTTC; CDR3 protein: CASSQQAGQSFYEQYF
clone size: .; V gene: TRBV7-2; D gene: TRBD1; J gene: TRBJ2-3; CDR3 DNA: TGTGCCAGCAGCTTAGGGCAGGGGGTTGATACGCAGTATTTT; CDR3 protein: CASSLGQGVDTQYF
clone size: .; V gene: TRBV5-4; D gene: .; J gene: TRBJ1-2; CDR3 DNA: TGTGCCAGCTCCGGGGGGTCCTATGGCTACACCTTC; CDR3 protein: CASSGGSYGYTF
clone size: .; V gene: TRBV5-1; D gene: TRBD1; J gene: TRBJ2-1; CDR3 DNA: TGCGCCAGCAGCTTACAGGGGTCCATCGATGAGCAGTTCTTC; CDR3 protein: CASSLQGSIDEQFF
clone size: .; V gene: TRBV7-3; D gene: TRBD2; J gene: TRBJ2-3; CDR3 DNA: TGTGCCAGCAGGTCGGCTGGGACTAGCGGGAGCACAGATACGCAGTATTTT; CDR3 protein: CASRSAGTSGSTDTQYF
clone size: .; V gene: TRBV6-5; D gene: TRBD1; J gene: TRBJ2-6; CDR3 DNA: TGTGCCAGCAGTTACACGACGGGACAGTTCAACAACGTCCTGACTTTC; CDR3 protein: CASSYTTGQFNNVLTF
clone size: few; V gene: TRBV5-1; D gene: .; J gene: TRBJ2-1; CDR3 DNA: TGCGCCAGCCGGACATCTGTGCGGGATAGGCAGTTCTTC; CDR3 protein: CASRTSVRDRQFF
clone size: once; V gene: TRBV6-5; D gene: .; J gene: TRBJ2-2; CDR3 DNA: TGTGCCAGCAGGGTACAGGCAGCCACCGGGGAGCTGTTTTTT; CDR3 protein: CASRVQAATGELFF
clone size: .; V gene: TRBV29-1; D gene: .; J gene: TRBJ2-3; CDR3 DNA: TGCAGCGCCCAACAATGGACAGGCACAGATACGCAGTATTTT; CDR3 protein: CSAQQWTGTDTQYF
clone size: .; V gene: TRBV27; D gene: TRBD2; J gene: TRBJ2-3; CDR3 DNA: TGTGCCAGCAGTTTATCGTGGCTCAGCGGGGGCACAGATACGCAGTATTTT; CDR3 protein: CASSLSWLSGGTDTQYF
clone size: .; V gene: TRBV18; D gene: .; J gene: TRBJ1-4; CDR3 DNA: TGTGCCAGCTCCCAGGACCGGGGAAATAATGAAAAACTGTTTTTT; CDR3 protein: CASSQDRGNNEKLFF
clone size: .; V gene: TRBV11-2; D gene: .; J gene: TRBJ2-5; CDR3 DNA: TGTGCCAGCAGCTTACGACGGGGGACCCAAGAGACCCAGTACTTC; CDR3 protein: CASSLRRGTQETQYF
clone size: .; V gene: TRBV15; D gene: TRBD1; J gene: TRBJ1-2; CDR3 DNA: TGTGCCACCAGCAGAGCCCTACAGGGGGATGGCTACACCTTC; CDR3 protein: CATSRALQGDGYTF
clone size: once; V gene: TRBV7-9; D gene: TRBD1; J gene: TRBJ2-7; CDR3 DNA: TGTGCCAGCAGCAAAAGACAGGGTATGGGTGAGCAGTACTTC; CDR3 protein: CASSKRQGMGEQYF
clone size: few; V gene: TRBV5-5; D gene: .; J gene: TRBJ2-1; CDR3 DNA: TGTGCCAGCAGCTTGACCCTAGGTGAGCAGTTCTTC; CDR3 protein: CASSLTLGEQFF
clone size: .; V gene: TRBV30; D gene: TRBD1; J gene: TRBJ2-2; CDR3 DNA: TGTGCCTCCGACAGGGTGGGGTTTCGGGGGGAGCTGTTTTTT; CDR3 protein: CASDRVGFRGELFF
clone size: .; V gene: TRBV27; D gene: TRBD2; J gene: TRBJ2-2; CDR3 DNA: TGTGCCAGCAGTCTAGCGGGGTATCGGGAGCTGTTTTTT; CDR3 protein: CASSLAGYRELFF
clone size: .; V gene: TRBV7-2; D gene: TRBD1; J gene: TRBJ1-2; CDR3 DNA: TGTGCCAGCAGCCAGGCGACAGGGTCGGGCTATGGCTACACCTTC; CDR3 protein: CASSQATGSGYGYTF
clone size: .; V gene: TRBV6-1; D gene: .; J gene: TRBJ1-2; CDR3 DNA: TGTGCCAGCAGTGAAAGGGGACTGGGCTTC; CDR3 protein: CASSERGLGF
clone size: .; V gene: TRBV6-5; D gene: TRBD1; J gene: TRBJ1-3; CDR3 DNA: TGTGCCAGCAGTTACGGGGACAGGATGTCTGGAAACACCATATATTTT; CDR3 protein: CASSYGDRMSGNTIYF
clone size: once; V gene: TRBV30; D gene: TRBD2; J gene: TRBJ2-3; CDR3 DNA: TGTGCCTGTGGTTTCGGCGGGGGAACAGATACGCAGTATTTT; CDR3 protein: CACGFGGGTDTQYF
clone size: .; V gene: TRBV6-6; D gene: TRBD1; J gene: TRBJ2-7; CDR3 DNA: TGTGCCAGCAGTTACTCCAGACAGGGAAGCGCCTACGAGCAGTACTTC; CDR3 protein: CASSYSRQGSAYEQYF
clone size: .; V gene: TRBV27; D gene: .; J gene: TRBJ1-1; CDR3 DNA: TGTGCCAGCAGTTTATGGGGAGGGAACACTGAAGCTTTCTTT; CDR3 protein: CASSLWGGNTEAFF
clone size: once; V gene: TRBV6-1; D gene: .; J gene: TRBJ1-5; CDR3 DNA: TGTGCCAGCAGTGAATTGGCAGGCCCACAGCCCCAGCATTTT; CDR3 protein: CASSELAGPQPQHF
clone size: .; V gene: TRBV7-9; D gene: .; J gene: TRBJ1-1; CDR3 DNA: TGTGCCAGCAGCTCGACAGTGCCCGGGACTGAAGCTTTCTTT; CDR3 protein: CASSSTVPGTEAFF
clone size: once; V gene: TRBV30; D gene: TRBD1; J gene: TRBJ1-3; CDR3 DNA: TGTGCCTGGAGACGCCCGGGACAGGGGAGAGAAAACACCATATATTTT; CDR3 protein: CAWRRPGQGRENTIYF
clone size: .; V gene: TRBV5-6; D gene: TRBD1; J gene: TRBJ1-2; CDR3 DNA: TGTGCCAGCAGCTCGTACAGGGGGGTTGGGTATGGCTACACCTTC; CDR3 protein: CASSSYRGVGYGYTF